The next 6 T cell receptor beta chains were all read from a single sample in a study of B cell selection in AIRE deficiency. Regulatory T cells were sorted as CD4+CD25hiCD127low/negative. Assay used: immunoSEQ multiplex PCR; TCRdb lists only in-frame clones, some missing. This sample yields 20,000 to 30,000 clones, of which around 92% are seen a single time; about 1.1% belongs to the top ten. The sequencing sample was made of CD4+CD25+ Tregs sorted from PBMCs. The origin of the receptors is a human donor in good health.

This clone occurred once. The rearrangement joins TRBV18 to TRBJ2-6, with 8 bases lining up with TRBD1. The V gene end was trimmed by 3 bases and the J gene end by 1 base; junction bases not matched to a gene: 14. Germline CDR1 and CDR2: KGHSH and LQKENI. CDR3 length: 20 amino acids. The CDR3 sequence is CASSPQTGTGTKSGANVLTF. Here the CDR3 DNA reads TGTGCCAGCTCACCCCAAACCGGGACAGGAACCAAATCTGGGGCCAACGTCCTGACTTTC.

The chain carries TRBV29-1 and TRBJ1-4, with 8 bases fitting TRBD1. Germline V lookup: CDR1 SQVTM, CDR2 ANQGSEA. The CDR3 spans 13 residues. J was trimmed by 8 bases and V by 1 base; bases with no gene match: 3. Here the CDR3 DNA reads TGCAGCGTTGAAGGGACAGGGCAGGAAAAACTGTTTTTT. It encodes CSVEGTGQEKLFF. Looking up the rest from reference TRBV29-1 and TRBJ1-4 gives the full variable domain: SAVISQKPSRDICQRGTSLTIQCQVDSQVTMMFWYRQQPGQSLTLIATANQGSEATYESGFVIDKFPISRPNLTFSTLTVSNMSPEDSSIYLCSVEGTGQEKLFFGSGTQLSVL.

This sequence joins TRBV7-2 and TRBJ2-5; D gene unclear. Germline CDR1 is SGHTA and CDR2 is FQGNSA. The CDR3 covers 11 residues. V was clipped by 1 base and J by 9 bases, with 6 bases between them. The CDR3 DNA is TGTGCCAGCAGCTTAGAGTATTCCCAGTACTTC. Protein: CASSLEYSQYF.

The table lists this clone with a count of one. The genes are TRBV5-1 and TRBJ1-5; TRBD1 matches 7 bases. The CDR3 runs to 15 residues. CDR1 is SGHRS and CDR2 is YFSETQ in the germline V gene. The junction had 4 bases not matched to a gene; V was cut back by 0 bases and J by 4 bases. CDR3 DNA sequence: TGCGCCAGCAGCTTGGGACAGGGTTGGAATCAGCCCCAGCATTTT. It yields the protein CASSLGQGWNQPQHF.

The chain links TRBV18 to TRBJ1-4; D unclear. The CDR3 loop spans 13 amino acids. CDR1 is KGHSH and CDR2 is LQKENI in the germline V gene. V was shortened by 3 bases and J by 10 bases, with 12 bases between the two germline ends. The CDR3 sequence: CASSPDAPGKLFF. CDR3 nucleotide sequence: TGTGCCAGCTCACCGGACGCCCCGGGAAAACTGTTTTTT.

This clone was seen a few times. The V call is TRBV30, the J call TRBJ2-7; maybe TRBD1 (5 bases). This CDR3 region has 15 residues. Trimming removed 2 bases at V and 1 base at J, with 15 bases between. Germline lookup yields CDR1 GTSNPN and CDR2 SVGIG (reference sequence). The CDR3 protein is CAWSQGDSFSYEQYF. The CDR3, as DNA: TGTGCCTGGAGTCAAGGCGACAGTTTTTCCTACGAGCAGTACTTC.